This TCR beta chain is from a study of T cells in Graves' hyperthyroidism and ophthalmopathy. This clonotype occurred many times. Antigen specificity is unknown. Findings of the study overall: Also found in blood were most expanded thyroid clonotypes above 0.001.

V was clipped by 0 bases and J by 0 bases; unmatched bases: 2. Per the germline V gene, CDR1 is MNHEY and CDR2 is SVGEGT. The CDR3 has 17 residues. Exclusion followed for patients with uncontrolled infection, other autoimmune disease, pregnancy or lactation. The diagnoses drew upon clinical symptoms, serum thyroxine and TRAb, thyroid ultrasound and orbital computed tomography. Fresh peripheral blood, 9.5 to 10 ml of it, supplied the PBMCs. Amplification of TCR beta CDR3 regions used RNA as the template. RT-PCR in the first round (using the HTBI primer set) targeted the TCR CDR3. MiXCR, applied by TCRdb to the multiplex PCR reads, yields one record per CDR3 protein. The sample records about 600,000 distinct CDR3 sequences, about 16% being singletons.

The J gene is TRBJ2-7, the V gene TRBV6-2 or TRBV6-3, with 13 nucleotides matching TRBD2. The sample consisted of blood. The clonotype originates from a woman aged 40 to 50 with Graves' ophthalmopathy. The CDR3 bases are TGTGCCAGCAGTTACTCGACTAGCGGGAGGAGCTCCTACGAGCAGTACTTC. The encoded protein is CASSYSTSGRSSYEQYF.